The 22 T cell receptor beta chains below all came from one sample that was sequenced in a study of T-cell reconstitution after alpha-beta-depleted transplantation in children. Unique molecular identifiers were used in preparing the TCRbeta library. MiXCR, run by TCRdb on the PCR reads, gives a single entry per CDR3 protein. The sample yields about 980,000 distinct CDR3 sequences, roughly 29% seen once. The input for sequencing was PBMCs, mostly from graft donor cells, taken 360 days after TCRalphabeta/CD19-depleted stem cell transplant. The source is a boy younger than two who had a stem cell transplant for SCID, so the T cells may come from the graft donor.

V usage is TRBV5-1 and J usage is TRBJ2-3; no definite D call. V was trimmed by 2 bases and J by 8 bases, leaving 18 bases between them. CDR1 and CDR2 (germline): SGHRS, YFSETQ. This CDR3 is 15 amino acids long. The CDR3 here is CASSFGSPQAFTQYF. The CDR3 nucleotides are TGCGCCAGCAGCTTCGGCAGTCCCCAGGCCTTTACGCAGTATTTT.

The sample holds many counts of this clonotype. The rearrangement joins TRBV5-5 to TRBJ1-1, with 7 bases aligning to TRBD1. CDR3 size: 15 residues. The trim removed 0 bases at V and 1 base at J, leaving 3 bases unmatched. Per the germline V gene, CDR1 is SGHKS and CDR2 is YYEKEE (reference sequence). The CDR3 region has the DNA TGTGCCAGCAGCTTGGGGAGGACAGGGAACACTGAAGCTTTCTTT. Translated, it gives CASSLGRTGNTEAFF. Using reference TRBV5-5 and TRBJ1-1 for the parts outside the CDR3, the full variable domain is DAGVTQSPTHLIKTRGQQVTLRCSPISGHKSVSWYQQVLGQGPQFIFQYYEKEERGRGNFPDRFSARQFPNYSSELNVNALLLGDSALYLCASSLGRTGNTEAFFGQGTRLTVV.

The CDR3 spells CSARAQLAADTQYF. The CDR3 DNA is TGCAGTGCTAGAGCCCAACTAGCGGCAGATACGCAGTATTTT. V and J are TRBV20-1 and TRBJ2-3, with 8 bases lining up with TRBD2. The CDR3 runs to 14 residues. J was trimmed by 4 bases and V by 1 base; bases with no gene match: 4. The germline V gene has CDR1 DFQATT and CDR2 SNEGSKA (reference sequence).

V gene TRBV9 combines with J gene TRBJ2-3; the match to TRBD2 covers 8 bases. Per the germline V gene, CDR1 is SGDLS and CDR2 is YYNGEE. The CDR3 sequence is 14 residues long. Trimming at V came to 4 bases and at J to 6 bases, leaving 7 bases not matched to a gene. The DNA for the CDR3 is TGTGCCAGCAGCCGGCGGACTAGCCGGGATACGCAGTATTTT. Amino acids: CASSRRTSRDTQYF.

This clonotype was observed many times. Written as DNA, the CDR3 is TGCAGTGTAAGGGGGCAGGGCGCCCCCCTGTTTTTT. Protein: CSVRGQGAPLFF. The chain links TRBV20-1 to TRBJ1-4; TRBD1 matches at 7 bases. The CDR3 totals 12 residues. Germline V lookup: CDR1 DFQATT, CDR2 SNEGSKA (reference sequence). The V and J ends lost 7 bases and 14 bases, in that order; junction bases with no gene match: 13.

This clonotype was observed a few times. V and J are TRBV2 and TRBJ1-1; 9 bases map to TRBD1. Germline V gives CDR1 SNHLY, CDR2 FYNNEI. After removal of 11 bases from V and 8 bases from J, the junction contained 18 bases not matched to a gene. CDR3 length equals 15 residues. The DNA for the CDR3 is TGTGCCGATGAACAGGGGGCGCGAAGTATGTCGGAAGCTTTCTTT. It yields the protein CADEQGARSMSEAFF.

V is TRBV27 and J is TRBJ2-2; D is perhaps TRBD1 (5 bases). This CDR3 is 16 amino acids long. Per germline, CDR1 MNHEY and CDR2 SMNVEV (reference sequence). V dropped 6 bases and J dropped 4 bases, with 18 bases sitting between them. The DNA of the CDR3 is TGTGCCAGCAGGGGTGACAGAGACCTCTTCACCGGGGAGCTGTTTTTT. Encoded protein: CASRGDRDLFTGELFF.

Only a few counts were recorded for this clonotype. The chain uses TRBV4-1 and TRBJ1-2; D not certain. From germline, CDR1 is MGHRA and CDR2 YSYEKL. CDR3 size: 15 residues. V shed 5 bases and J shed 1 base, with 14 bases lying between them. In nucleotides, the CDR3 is TGCGCCAGCAGCGTAGGCCGCGGGTTTAACTATGGCTACACCTTC. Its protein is CASSVGRGFNYGYTF.

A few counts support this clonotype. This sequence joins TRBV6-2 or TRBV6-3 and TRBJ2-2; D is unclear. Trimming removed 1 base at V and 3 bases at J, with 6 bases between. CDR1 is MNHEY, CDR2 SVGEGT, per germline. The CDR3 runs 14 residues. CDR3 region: CASSYWADTGELFF. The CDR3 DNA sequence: TGTGCCAGCAGTTACTGGGCAGACACCGGGGAGCTGTTTTTT.

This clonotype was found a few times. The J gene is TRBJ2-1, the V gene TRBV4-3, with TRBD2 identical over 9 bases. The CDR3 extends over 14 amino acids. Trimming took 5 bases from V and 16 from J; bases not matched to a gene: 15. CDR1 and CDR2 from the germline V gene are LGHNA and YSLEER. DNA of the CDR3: TGCGCCAGCAGCTCAGGCCTATATAGCGGGAGCTCTTTCTTC. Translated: CASSSGLYSGSSFF.

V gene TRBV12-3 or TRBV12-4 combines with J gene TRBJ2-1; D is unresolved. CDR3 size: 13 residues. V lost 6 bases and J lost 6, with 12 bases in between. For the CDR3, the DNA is TGTGCCAGCAGGACCGGGCCAGGCAATGAGCAGTTCTTC. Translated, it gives CASRTGPGNEQFF.

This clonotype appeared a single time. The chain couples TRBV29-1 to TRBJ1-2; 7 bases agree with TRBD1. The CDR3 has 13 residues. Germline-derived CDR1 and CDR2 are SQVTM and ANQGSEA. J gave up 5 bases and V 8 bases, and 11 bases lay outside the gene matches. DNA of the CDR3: TGCAGCAGCACCGGGACAGCCTCATATGGCTACACCTTC. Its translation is CSSTGTASYGYTF.

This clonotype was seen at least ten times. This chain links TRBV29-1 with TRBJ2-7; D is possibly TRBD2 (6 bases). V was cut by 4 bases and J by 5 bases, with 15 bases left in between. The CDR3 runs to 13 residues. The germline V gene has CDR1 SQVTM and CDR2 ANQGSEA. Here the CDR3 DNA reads TGCAGCGTTGTTGGGCAGGGACTCAACGAGCAGTACTTC. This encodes CSVVGQGLNEQYF.

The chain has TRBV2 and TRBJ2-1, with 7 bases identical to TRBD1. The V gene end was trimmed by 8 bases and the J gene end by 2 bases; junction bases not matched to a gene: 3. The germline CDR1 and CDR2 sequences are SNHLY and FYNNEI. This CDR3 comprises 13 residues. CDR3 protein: CASWDSPYNEQFF. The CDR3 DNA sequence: TGTGCCAGCTGGGACAGCCCCTACAATGAGCAGTTCTTC.

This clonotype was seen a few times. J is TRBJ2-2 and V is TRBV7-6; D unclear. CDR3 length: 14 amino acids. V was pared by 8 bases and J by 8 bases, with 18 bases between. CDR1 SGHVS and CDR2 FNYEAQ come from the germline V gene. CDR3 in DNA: TGTGCCAGCTCCCCTGATAGTGGTGCGGGGGAGCTGTTTTTT. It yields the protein CASSPDSGAGELFF.

The CDR3 region is CASSVGRLPGEQYF. CDR3 coding DNA: TGTGCCAGCAGCGTAGGCAGATTACCGGGCGAGCAGTACTTC. This chain joins TRBV9 and TRBJ2-7, with D unclear. The V gene lost 0 bases and the J gene lost 6 bases, with 13 bases spanning the gap. CDR1 SGDLS and CDR2 YYNGEE come from the germline V gene. The CDR3 runs to 14 residues. Together with reference TRBV9 and TRBJ2-7, the CDR3 gives the full variable domain: DSGVTQTPKHLITATGQRVTLRCSPRSGDLSVYWYQQSLDQGLQFLIQYYNGEERAKGNILERFSAQQFPDLHSELNLSSLELGDSALYFCASSVGRLPGEQYFGPGTRLTVT.

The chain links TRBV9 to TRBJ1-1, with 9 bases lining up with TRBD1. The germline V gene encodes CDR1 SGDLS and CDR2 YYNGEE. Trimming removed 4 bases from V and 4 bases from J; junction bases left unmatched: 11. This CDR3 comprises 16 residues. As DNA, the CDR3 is TGTGCCAGCAGCTTACAGGGGGCGCGGTCGAGCACTGAAGCTTTCTTT. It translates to CASSLQGARSSTEAFF.

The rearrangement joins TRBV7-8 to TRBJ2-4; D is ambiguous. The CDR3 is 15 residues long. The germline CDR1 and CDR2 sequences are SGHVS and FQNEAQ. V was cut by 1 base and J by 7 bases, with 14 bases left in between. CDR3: CASSLGSPSANIQYF. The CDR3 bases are TGTGCCAGCAGCTTAGGGTCGCCATCCGCGAACATTCAGTACTTC.

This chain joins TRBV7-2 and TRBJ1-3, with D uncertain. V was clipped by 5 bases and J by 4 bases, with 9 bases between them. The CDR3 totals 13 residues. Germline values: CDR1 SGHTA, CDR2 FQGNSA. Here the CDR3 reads CASSPFGGNTIYF. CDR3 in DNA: TGTGCCAGCAGCCCTTTCGGAGGAAACACCATATATTTT. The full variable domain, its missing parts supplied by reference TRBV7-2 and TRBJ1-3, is GAGVSQSPSNKVTEKGKDVELRCDPISGHTALYWYRQSLGQGLEFLIYFQGNSAPDKSGLPSDRFSAERTGGSVSTLTIQRTQQEDSAVYLCASSPFGGNTIYFGEGSWLTVV.

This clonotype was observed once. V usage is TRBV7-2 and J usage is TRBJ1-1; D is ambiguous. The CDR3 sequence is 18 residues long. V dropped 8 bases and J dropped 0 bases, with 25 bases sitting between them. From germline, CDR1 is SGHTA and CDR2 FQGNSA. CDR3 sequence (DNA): TGTGCCAGCGAAACCCGAGGACCCGGTGGGTGGATGAACACTGAAGCTTTCTTT. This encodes CASETRGPGGWMNTEAFF.

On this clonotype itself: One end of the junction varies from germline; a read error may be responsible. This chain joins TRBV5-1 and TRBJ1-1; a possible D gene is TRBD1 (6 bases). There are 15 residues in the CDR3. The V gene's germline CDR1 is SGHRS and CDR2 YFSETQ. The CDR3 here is CASSLAGGGNTEAFF. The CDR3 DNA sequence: TGTGCCAGCAGTTTAGCGGGAGGGGGGAACACTGAAGCTTTCTTT.

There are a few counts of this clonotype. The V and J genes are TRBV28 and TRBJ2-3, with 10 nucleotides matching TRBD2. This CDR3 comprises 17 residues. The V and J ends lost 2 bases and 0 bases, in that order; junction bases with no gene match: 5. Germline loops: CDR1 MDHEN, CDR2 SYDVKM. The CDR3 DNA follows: TGTGCCAGCAGTTTAACTAGCGGGACCCGAAGCACAGATACGCAGTATTTT. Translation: CASSLTSGTRSTDTQYF. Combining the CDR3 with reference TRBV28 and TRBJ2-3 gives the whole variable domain DVKVTQSSRYLVKRTGEKVFLECVQDMDHENMFWYRQDPGLGLRLIYFSYDVKMKEKGDIPEGYSVSREKKERFSLILESASTNQTSMYLCASSLTSGTRSTDTQYFGPGTRLTVL.